Each of the 30 T cell receptor beta chains below was sequenced from the same sample in a study of OX40 agonist ivuxolimab in advanced cancers. Assay used: immunoSEQ multiplex PCR; TCRdb lists only in-frame clones, some missing. The table records some 42,000 clones, 85% to 90% of them present only once. The sample in question was CD4+ or CD8+ T cells sorted from blood, obtained in a trial of the OX40 agonist ivuxolimab. The receptor set was obtained from an adult with an advanced solid tumor such as melanoma, head and neck, liver or kidney cancer.

J is TRBJ2-5 and V is TRBV6-1; TRBD1 matches 10 bases. This CDR3 has 15 amino acids. Germline CDR1 reads MNHNS; CDR2 reads SASEGT. V was clipped by 4 bases and J by 5 bases; unmatched bases: 7. The chain's CDR3 is CASSGTGGTRETQYF. DNA of the CDR3: TGTGCCAGCAGTGGGACAGGGGGGACCAGGGAGACCCAGTACTTC.

This clone was observed a handful of times. V usage is TRBV4-1 and J usage is TRBJ2-2; 7 bases map to TRBD1. Trimming removed 0 bases from V and 3 bases from J; junction bases left unmatched: 16. The CDR3 consists of 20 residues. Germline values: CDR1 MGHRA, CDR2 YSYEKL. CDR3 nucleotides: TGCGCCAGCAGCCAAGATGCTGGACAGGATGGGCCCCGTTACACCGGGGAGCTGTTTTTT. It encodes CASSQDAGQDGPRYTGELFF.

The V gene is TRBV7-8, the J gene TRBJ2-1; 9 bases line up with TRBD2. From germline, CDR1 is SGHVS and CDR2 FQNEAQ. CDR3 length: 19 amino acids. V lost 4 bases to trimming and J lost 7 bases; unmatched junction nucleotides: 20. The CDR3 region has the DNA TGTGCCAGCAGCTACCAAGCCCGGGGACTAGCTGGGAATCGTAATGAGCAGTTCTTC. The encoded protein is CASSYQARGLAGNRNEQFF.

The gene calls are TRBV7-9 and TRBJ1-3; no clear D. From germline, CDR1 is SEHNR and CDR2 FQNEAQ (reference sequence). CDR3 length: 12 amino acids. V gave up 7 bases and J gave up 2 bases, with 6 bases separating them. The CDR3 bases are TGTGCCAGCACAGGAGCTGGAAACACCATATATTTT. The encoded protein is CASTGAGNTIYF.

The V call is TRBV19, the J call TRBJ1-6; the match to TRBD1 covers 7 bases. CDR3 length: 14 amino acids. Germline V gene data show CDR1 as LNHDA and CDR2 as SQIVND (reference sequence). The junction had 9 bases not matched to a gene; V was cut back by 4 bases and J by 12 bases. Written as DNA, the CDR3 is TGTGCCAGTAGTACGGGGACAGTCGGGGTACCCCTCCACTTT. As protein: CASSTGTVGVPLHF.

The rearrangement links TRBV19 to TRBJ1-5; D perhaps matches TRBD1 (5 bases). The germline V and J ends were trimmed by 5 bases and 5 bases, with 13 bases remaining between them. Germline V lookup: CDR1 LNHDA, CDR2 SQIVND (reference sequence). This CDR3 contains 14 residues. The CDR3 DNA reads as TGTGCCAGTAGTGAGTTGAGGGGACATCAGCCCCAGCATTTT. Protein sequence: CASSELRGHQPQHF.

The CDR3 sequence is CASSQDGRYNEQFF. In nucleotides, the CDR3 is TGCGCCAGCAGCCAAGATGGGCGGTACAATGAGCAGTTCTTC. This chain connects TRBV4-3 to TRBJ2-1, with D hard to call. V shed 0 bases and J shed 4 bases, with 7 bases lying between them. CDR1 and CDR2 from the germline V gene are LGHNA and YSLEER. There are 14 residues in the CDR3.

V usage is TRBV6-5 and J usage is TRBJ2-5, with D tentatively TRBD2 (6 bases). The J call may be wrong; the DNA end is better matched by TRBJ2-7. Germline CDR1 reads MNHEY; CDR2 reads SVGAGI. The CDR3 spans 15 residues. CDR3: CASSPGAGSNYEQYF. Here the CDR3 DNA reads TGTGCCAGCAGCCCCGGGGCGGGGAGCAACTACGAGCAGTACTTC.

The chain joins TRBV27 to TRBJ1-4, with D hard to call. Germline V gene sequence: CDR1 MNHEY, CDR2 SMNVEV (reference sequence). This CDR3 is 16 amino acids long. V was shortened by 2 bases and J by 4 bases, with 14 bases between the two germline ends. CDR3 loop: CASSLLGVGINEKLFF. CDR3 nucleotide sequence: TGTGCCAGCAGTTTACTCGGGGTTGGGATTAATGAAAAACTGTTTTTT. Together with reference TRBV27 and TRBJ1-4, the CDR3 gives the full variable domain: EAQVTQNPRYLITVTGKKLTVTCSQNMNHEYMSWYRQDPGLGLRQIYYSMNVEVTDKGDVPEGYKVSRKEKRNFPLILESPSPNQTSLYFCASSLLGVGINEKLFFGSGTQLSVL.

The rearrangement uses TRBV9 and TRBJ1-1; 7 nucleotides agree with TRBD1. Looked up from germline, CDR1 is SGDLS and CDR2 is YYNGEE. This CDR3 is built from 14 residues. V gave up 0 bases and J gave up 5 bases; unmatched junction bases: 4. Here the CDR3 reads CASSVGLQGTEAFF. The CDR3 DNA reads as TGTGCCAGCAGCGTAGGATTACAGGGGACTGAAGCTTTCTTT.

The J gene is TRBJ2-3, the V gene TRBV6-1, with 15 bases aligning to TRBD2. This CDR3 comprises 17 residues. The V gene's germline CDR1 is MNHNS and CDR2 SASEGT. With V trimmed by 4 bases and J by 4 bases, 6 bases remained unmatched. As DNA, the CDR3 is TGTGCCAGCAGTGTGGGACTAGCGGGAGGATGGGCAGATACGCAGTATTTT. Protein sequence: CASSVGLAGGWADTQYF.

The chain has TRBV10-3 and TRBJ1-4; TRBD1 aligns across 8 bases. This CDR3 contains 12 residues. Germline values: CDR1 ENHRY, CDR2 SYGVKD. The trim removed 8 bases at V and 5 bases at J, leaving 1 base unmatched. DNA for the CDR3: TGTGCCATCGGGACAGGAAATGAAAAACTGTTTTTT. Encoded protein: CAIGTGNEKLFF.

The V call is TRBV4-3, the J call TRBJ2-2; D unresolved. V lost 4 bases and J lost 2, with 11 bases in between. The CDR3 totals 15 residues. The germline V gene encodes CDR1 LGHNA and CDR2 YSLEER. The CDR3 sequence: CASSRSGSNTGELFF. For the CDR3, the DNA is TGCGCCAGCAGCCGGTCCGGGTCTAACACCGGGGAGCTGTTTTTT.

The chain carries TRBV9 and TRBJ1-5; D not resolved. The germline V gene has CDR1 SGDLS and CDR2 YYNGEE. The CDR3 has 17 residues. The germline V and J ends were trimmed by 0 bases and 0 bases, with 13 bases remaining between them. CDR3 region: CASSVGAEAYSNQPQHF. The CDR3 DNA is TGTGCCAGCAGCGTAGGAGCAGAGGCATATAGCAATCAGCCCCAGCATTTT.

The CDR3 region has the DNA TGTGCCAGCAGCTTGACCGACAGCTACGAGCAGTACTTC. Translated: CASSLTDSYEQYF. The chain recombines TRBV11-1 with TRBJ2-7; maybe TRBD1 (5 bases). Deletions cut 3 bases from V and 3 bases from J, with 9 bases between. Germline V CDR1 and CDR2: SGHAT, FQDESV (reference sequence). The CDR3 has 13 residues.

This clone was picked up one time. This chain links TRBV11-1 with TRBJ2-1, with 9 bases identical to TRBD2. V shed 2 bases, J shed 8 bases, and the junction held 7 bases outside the gene matches. Germline-derived CDR1 and CDR2 are SGHAT and FQDESV (reference sequence). The CDR3 totals 15 residues. This CDR3 is CASSLSLAGPHEQFF. The CDR3 DNA reads as TGTGCCAGCAGCTTATCGCTAGCGGGACCTCATGAGCAGTTCTTC.

J is TRBJ2-4 and V is TRBV27; a possible D gene is TRBD2 (5 bases). V was shortened by 1 base and J by 3 bases, with 10 bases between the two germline ends. Germline-derived CDR1 and CDR2 are MNHEY and SMNVEV (reference sequence). The CDR3 has 15 residues. In DNA form, the CDR3 reads TGTGCCAGCAGTTTATACGAGAGGGACAAAAACATTCAGTACTTC. It translates to CASSLYERDKNIQYF.

This clone was seen more than once but under ten times. V and J are TRBV11-2 and TRBJ1-3, with 7 bases lining up with TRBD1. This CDR3 has 16 amino acids. J lost 3 bases, V lost 5 bases, and 10 bases had no gene match. Germline V gene lookup returns CDR1 SGHAT and CDR2 FQNNGV. This CDR3 is CASSRWRQGGGNTIYF. As DNA, the CDR3 is TGTGCCAGCAGCCGTTGGCGACAGGGCGGTGGAAACACCATATATTTT. The whole variable domain, filled in from reference TRBV11-2 and TRBJ1-3, reads EAGVAQSPRYKIIEKRQSVAFWCNPISGHATLYWYQQILGQGPKLLIQFQNNGVVDDSQLPKDRFSAERLKGVDSTLKIQPAKLEDSAVYLCASSRWRQGGGNTIYFGEGSWLTVV.

This chain connects TRBV6-1 to TRBJ1-1, with D possibly matching TRBD1 (5 bases). This CDR3 contains 15 residues. Germline V gives CDR1 MNHNS, CDR2 SASEGT. The V gene lost 6 bases and the J gene lost 2 bases, with 16 bases spanning the gap. CDR3 loop: CASRDNRFANTEAFF. DNA of the CDR3: TGTGCCAGCAGAGACAACAGGTTCGCTAACACTGAAGCTTTCTTT.

This chain links TRBV28 with TRBJ1-1, with 8 bases identical to TRBD1. Germline lookup yields CDR1 MDHEN and CDR2 SYDVKM. The CDR3 spans 15 residues. The trim removed 2 bases at V and 1 base at J, leaving 3 bases unmatched. DNA for the CDR3: TGTGCCAGCAGTTTACAGGGGGCGGAGAACACTGAAGCTTTCTTT. It specifies CASSLQGAENTEAFF.

The chain combines TRBV21-1 with TRBJ2-5. TRBV21-1 is marked as a pseudogene. The CDR3 runs to 14 residues. The CDR3 reads CASSKVDGTETQYF. The DNA of the CDR3 is TGTGCCAGCAGCAAAGTTGACGGGACAGAGACCCAGTACTTC.

The V call is TRBV7-9, the J call TRBJ2-1, with D perhaps TRBD2 (5 bases). From germline, CDR1 is SEHNR and CDR2 FQNEAQ (reference sequence). The CDR3 has 12 amino acids. Trimming took off 5 bases at V and 9 bases at J, with 11 bases between the two ends. CDR3 coding DNA: TGTGCCAGCAGCCATCCAAGCGGTGAGCAGTTCTTC. It encodes CASSHPSGEQFF.

The chain employs TRBV13 and TRBJ2-5, with TRBD2 matching over 11 bases. The assigned J gene may be wrong: the sequence end matches TRBJ2-7 better. Per the germline V gene, CDR1 is PRHDT and CDR2 is FYEKMQ (reference sequence). The CDR3 length is 16 residues. This CDR3 reads CASSLATSGGLYEQYF. The DNA for the CDR3 is TGTGCCAGCAGCTTAGCCACTAGCGGGGGACTTTACGAGCAGTACTTC.

The chain employs TRBV5-1 and TRBJ1-6; tentative D call: TRBD1 (5 bases). Trimming took off 5 bases at V and 13 bases at J, with 19 bases between the two ends. Germline V gene lookup returns CDR1 SGHRS and CDR2 YFSETQ. This CDR3 comprises 14 residues. The CDR3 is CASRVRGGEGPLHF. The CDR3 nucleotides are TGCGCCAGCAGAGTCCGGGGAGGAGAGGGGCCCCTCCACTTT.

The genes are TRBV19 and TRBJ2-7; D possibly uses TRBD1 or TRBD2 (5 bases each). V was trimmed by 4 bases and J by 2 bases, leaving 9 bases between them. From germline, CDR1 is LNHDA and CDR2 SQIVND (reference sequence). This CDR3 contains 13 residues. The CDR3 coding sequence is TGTGCCAGTAGTACCTCGGGGCCCTACGAGCAGTACTTC. Translated: CASSTSGPYEQYF.

The gene calls are TRBV19 and TRBJ1-2; tentative D call: TRBD1 (5 bases). V gave up 6 bases and J gave up 8 bases, with 19 bases separating them. CDR1 is LNHDA, CDR2 SQIVND, per germline (reference sequence). The CDR3 runs to 14 residues. CDR3 residues: CASRERTTPGGYTF. In DNA form, the CDR3 reads TGTGCCAGTAGGGAACGGACAACACCGGGCGGCTACACCTTC.

The chain carries TRBV6-1 and TRBJ1-2; D gene uncertain. The V gene lost 1 base and the J gene lost 4 bases, with 10 bases spanning the gap. CDR1 MNHNS and CDR2 SASEGT come from the germline V gene. CDR3 size: 14 residues. Here the CDR3 reads CASSEVELAYGYTF. CDR3 nucleotide sequence: TGTGCCAGCAGTGAAGTAGAGCTAGCCTATGGCTACACCTTC.

The chain carries TRBV7-8 and TRBJ1-1; TRBD1 matches at 7 bases. The V gene end was trimmed by 8 bases and the J gene end by 5 bases; junction bases not matched to a gene: 11. The CDR3 has 14 amino acids. Germline lookup yields CDR1 SGHVS and CDR2 FQNEAQ. CDR3 amino acids: CASFPTGMRTEAFF. Here the CDR3 DNA reads TGTGCCAGCTTTCCGACAGGGATGAGGACTGAAGCTTTCTTT. Variable domain in full (rest from reference TRBV7-8 and TRBJ1-1): GAGVSQSPRYKVAKRGQDVALRCDPISGHVSLFWYQQALGQGPEFLTYFQNEAQLDKSGLPSDRFFAERPEGSVSTLKIQRTQQEDSAVYLCASFPTGMRTEAFFGQGTRLTVV.

The chain links TRBV29-1 to TRBJ1-5, with a possible D match to TRBD1 (6 bases). Looked up from germline, CDR1 is SQVTM and CDR2 is ANQGSEA. Deletions cut 5 bases from V and 5 bases from J, with 13 bases between. The CDR3 sequence is 13 residues long. The CDR3 spells CSVQTGYDQPQHF. CDR3 coding DNA: TGCAGCGTTCAAACAGGGTATGATCAGCCCCAGCATTTT.

The chain recombines TRBV6-4 with TRBJ2-1; 10 bases are a match to TRBD2. CDR3 size: 18 residues. V dropped 0 bases and J dropped 0; count of bases not matched to a gene: 5. Germline V gene sequence: CDR1 MRHNA, CDR2 SNTAGT. CDR3: CASSDSALAGISYNEQFF. In DNA form, the CDR3 reads TGTGCCAGCAGTGACTCGGCACTAGCGGGAATCTCCTACAATGAGCAGTTCTTC.